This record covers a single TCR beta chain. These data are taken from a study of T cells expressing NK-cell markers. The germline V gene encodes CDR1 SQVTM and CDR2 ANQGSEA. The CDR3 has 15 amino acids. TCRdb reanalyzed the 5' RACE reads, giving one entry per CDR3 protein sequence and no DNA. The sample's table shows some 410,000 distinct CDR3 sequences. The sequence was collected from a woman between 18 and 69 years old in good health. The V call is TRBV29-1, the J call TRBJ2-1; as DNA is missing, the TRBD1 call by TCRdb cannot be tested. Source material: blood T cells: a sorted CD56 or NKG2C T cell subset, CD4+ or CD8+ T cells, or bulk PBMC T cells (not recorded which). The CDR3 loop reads CSTWGGESSYNEQFF.